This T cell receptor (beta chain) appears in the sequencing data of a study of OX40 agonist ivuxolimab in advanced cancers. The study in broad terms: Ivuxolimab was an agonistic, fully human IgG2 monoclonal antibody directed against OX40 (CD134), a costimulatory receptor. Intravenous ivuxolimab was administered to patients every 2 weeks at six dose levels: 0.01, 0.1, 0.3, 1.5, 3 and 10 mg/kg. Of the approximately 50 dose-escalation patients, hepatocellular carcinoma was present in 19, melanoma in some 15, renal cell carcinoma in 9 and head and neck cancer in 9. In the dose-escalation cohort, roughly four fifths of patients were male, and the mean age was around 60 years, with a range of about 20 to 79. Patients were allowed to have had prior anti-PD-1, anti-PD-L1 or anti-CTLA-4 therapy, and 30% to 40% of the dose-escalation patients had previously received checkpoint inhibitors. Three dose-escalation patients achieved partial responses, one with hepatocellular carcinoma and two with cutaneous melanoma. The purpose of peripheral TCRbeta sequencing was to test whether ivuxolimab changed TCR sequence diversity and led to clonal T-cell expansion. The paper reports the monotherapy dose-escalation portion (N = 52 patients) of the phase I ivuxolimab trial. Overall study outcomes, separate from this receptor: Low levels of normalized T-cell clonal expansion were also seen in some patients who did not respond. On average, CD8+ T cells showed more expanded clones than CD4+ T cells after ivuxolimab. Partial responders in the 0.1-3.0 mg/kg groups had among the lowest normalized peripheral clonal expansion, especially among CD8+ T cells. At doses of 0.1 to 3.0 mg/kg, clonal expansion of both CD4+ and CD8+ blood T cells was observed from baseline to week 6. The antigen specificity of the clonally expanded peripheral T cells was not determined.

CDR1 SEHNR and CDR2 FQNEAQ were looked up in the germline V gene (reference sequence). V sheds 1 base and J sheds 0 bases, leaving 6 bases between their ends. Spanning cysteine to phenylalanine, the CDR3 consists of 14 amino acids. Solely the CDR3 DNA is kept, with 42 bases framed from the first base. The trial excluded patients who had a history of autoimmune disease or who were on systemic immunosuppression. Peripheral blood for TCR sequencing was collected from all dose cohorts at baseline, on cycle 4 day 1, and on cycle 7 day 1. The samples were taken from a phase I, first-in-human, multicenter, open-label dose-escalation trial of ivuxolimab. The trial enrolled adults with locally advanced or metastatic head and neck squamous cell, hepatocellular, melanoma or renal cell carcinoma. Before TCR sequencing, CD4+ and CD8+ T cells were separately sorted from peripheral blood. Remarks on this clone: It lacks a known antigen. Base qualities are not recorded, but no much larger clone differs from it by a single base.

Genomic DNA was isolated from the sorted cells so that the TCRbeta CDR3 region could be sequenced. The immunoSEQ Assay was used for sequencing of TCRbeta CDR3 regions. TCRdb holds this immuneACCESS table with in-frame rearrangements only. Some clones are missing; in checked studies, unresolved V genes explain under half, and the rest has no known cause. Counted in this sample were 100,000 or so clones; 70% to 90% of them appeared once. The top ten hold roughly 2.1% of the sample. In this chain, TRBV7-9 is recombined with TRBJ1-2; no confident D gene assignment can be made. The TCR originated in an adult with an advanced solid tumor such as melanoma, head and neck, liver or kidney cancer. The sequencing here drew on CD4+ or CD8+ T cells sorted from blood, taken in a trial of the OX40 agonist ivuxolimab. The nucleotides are TGTGCCAGCAGCTTAGGCATAGCTAACTATGGCTACACCTTC. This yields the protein CASSLGIANYGYTF.